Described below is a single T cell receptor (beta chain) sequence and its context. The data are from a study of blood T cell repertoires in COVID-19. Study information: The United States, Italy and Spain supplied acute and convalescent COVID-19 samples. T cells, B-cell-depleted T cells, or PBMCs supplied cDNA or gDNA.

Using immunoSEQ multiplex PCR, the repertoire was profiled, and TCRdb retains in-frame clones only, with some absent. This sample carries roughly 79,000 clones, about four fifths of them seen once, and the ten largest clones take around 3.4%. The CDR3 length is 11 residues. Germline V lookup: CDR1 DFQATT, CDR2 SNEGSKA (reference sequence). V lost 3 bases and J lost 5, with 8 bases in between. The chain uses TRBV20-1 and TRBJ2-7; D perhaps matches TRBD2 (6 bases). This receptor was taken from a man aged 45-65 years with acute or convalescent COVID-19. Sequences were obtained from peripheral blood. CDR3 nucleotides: TGCAGTGCTAGGGCGGGGCACGAGCAGTACTTC. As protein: CSARAGHEQYF.